Below, 5 T cell receptor beta chains from the same sample are listed, as sequenced in a study of read filtering for tumor transcriptome and immune sequencing. Molecular barcoded adaptors covering alpha/delta and beta/gamma chains were used on about 390 ng RNA. In TCRdb, the reads were re-called with MiXCR into one record per CDR3 protein. The sample includes more than 35,000 distinct CDR3 sequences, 12% of them seen just once. Sequencing used a population of CD138-negative cells sorted from bone marrow. These receptors came from a donor at least 40 years old with multiple myeloma.

This clonotype has at least ten counts. J is TRBJ2-5 and V is TRBV6-5, with 10 bases fitting TRBD2. Germline CDR1 is MNHEY and CDR2 is SVGAGI. This CDR3 region has 13 residues. The V and J ends lost 0 bases and 11 bases, in that order; junction bases with no gene match: 3. CDR3 loop: CASSYSKTSGQYF. The CDR3, as DNA: TGTGCCAGCAGTTACTCGAAGACTAGCGGGCAGTACTTC.

The chain carries TRBV28 and TRBJ2-7; D might be TRBD2 (6 bases). Trimming took off 8 bases at V and 5 bases at J, with 19 bases between the two ends. CDR1 is MDHEN, CDR2 SYDVKM, per germline. The CDR3 consists of 14 residues. This CDR3 reads CASGMGGRTNEQYF. Here the CDR3 DNA reads TGTGCCAGCGGCATGGGGGGACGGACTAACGAGCAGTACTTC.

The sample holds a few counts of this clonotype. One base away lies a much larger clone, so this may be a sequencing read error. The rearrangement links TRBV12-3 or TRBV12-4 to TRBJ2-5; no clear D gene. The CDR3 extends over 13 amino acids. The CDR3 DNA reads as TGTGCCAGCGGTTTGAGGCAGCAAGAGACCCAGTACTTC. Its protein is CASGLRQQETQYF.

This clonotype has at least ten counts. This chain joins TRBV11-2 and TRBJ2-1; TRBD1 might be the D (5 bases). Trimming stripped 2 bases from V and 2 bases from J, with 10 bases between. Germline lookup yields CDR1 SGHAT and CDR2 FQNNGV. The CDR3 totals 15 residues. The CDR3 here is CASSLLQETYNEQFF. CDR3 nucleotide sequence: TGTGCCAGCAGCTTATTACAGGAAACCTACAATGAGCAGTTCTTC.

A single count supports this clonotype. A much bigger clone sits one base away, suggesting this may be a read error. The chain is built from TRBV9 and TRBJ2-2; no clear D gene. CDR1 and CDR2 (germline): SGDLS, YYNGEE. The CDR3 has 15 residues. CDR3 DNA: TGTGCCGGCAGCGTAGTCGGTGCGGCCACCGGGGAGCTGTTTTTT. This translates into CAGSVVGAATGELFF.